This T cell receptor (beta chain) was recorded in a study of CD8+CD57+ T cells in acquired aplastic anemia. Across the study: DNA per sorted CD4+ or CD8+ sample ranged 0.2 to 27.4 ug, averaging around 3.1 ug. Findings of the study overall: Patients versus controls showed no significant CD8+ Simpson's diversity difference.

Flow cytometry had shown expanded CD8+CD57+ cells in the patients chosen for sequencing. The patients, all of them, had severe acquired aplastic anemia. Blood came from patients not yet given any therapy. Researchers used genomic DNA as the template to profile TCR beta VDJ and CDR3. Via MiXCR, TCRdb re-called the reads, giving one row per CDR3 protein. The table has under 200,000 distinct CDR3 sequences, under 50% seen once. This CDR3 is built from 14 residues. Of note for this clonotype: The antigen is undetermined.

The J gene is TRBJ2-7, the V gene TRBV21-1. TRBV21-1 is shown as a pseudogene. Sequences were obtained from sorted CD4+, CD8+, or CD8+CD57+ T cells (not recorded which) from PBMCs. This TCR came from a human donor with aplastic anemia. The DNA for the CDR3 is TGTGCCAGCAGCCCCACCCCAGGTTCAGGCGAGCAGTACTTC. Protein sequence: CASSPTPGSGEQYF.